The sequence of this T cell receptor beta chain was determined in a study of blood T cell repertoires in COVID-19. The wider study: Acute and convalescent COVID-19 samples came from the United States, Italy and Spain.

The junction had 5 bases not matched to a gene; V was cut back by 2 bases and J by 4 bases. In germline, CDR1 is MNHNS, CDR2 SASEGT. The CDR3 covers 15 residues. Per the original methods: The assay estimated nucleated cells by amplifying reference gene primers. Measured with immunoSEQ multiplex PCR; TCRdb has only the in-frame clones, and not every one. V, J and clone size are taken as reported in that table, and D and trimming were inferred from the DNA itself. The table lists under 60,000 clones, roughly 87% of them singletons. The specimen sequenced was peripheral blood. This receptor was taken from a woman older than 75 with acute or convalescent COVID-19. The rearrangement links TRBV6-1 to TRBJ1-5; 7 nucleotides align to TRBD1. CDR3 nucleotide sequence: TGTGCCAGCAGTGAAATGGGGACAGTGAATCAGCCCCAGCATTTT. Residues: CASSEMGTVNQPQHF.